The 9 T cell receptor beta chains below come from one sample, sequenced in a study of blood T cell repertoires in COVID-19. Profiling relied on immunoSEQ multiplex PCR, and the TCRdb table lists in-frame clones only, not all of them. Of a few hundred thousand clones listed, 88% were seen once; the top ten hold less than 2%. The source material was PBMCs or T cells enriched from blood (not recorded which). Receptor source: a woman aged 40 to 50 who had recovered from COVID-19.

V gene TRBV5-1 combines with J gene TRBJ2-5; 8 nucleotides agree with TRBD2. The CDR3 runs 17 residues. With 0 bases clipped from V and 2 bases from J, the junction kept 9 bases outside the gene matches. Germline CDR1 and CDR2: SGHRS and YFSETQ. The CDR3 DNA reads TGCGCCAGCAGCTTGGCGTTTCTAGCGGGTATTCAAGAGACCCAGTACTTC. Its translation: CASSLAFLAGIQETQYF.

This chain joins TRBV10-2 and TRBJ2-2; TRBD2 matches 10 bases. The CDR3 covers 15 residues. Trimming removed 0 bases from V and 6 bases from J; junction bases left unmatched: 1. Per the germline V gene, CDR1 is WSHSY and CDR2 is SAAADI. The CDR3 loop is CASSESSGRAGELFF. The CDR3, as DNA: TGCGCCAGCAGTGAGTCGAGCGGGAGGGCCGGGGAGCTGTTTTTT.

The chain couples TRBV11-2 to TRBJ2-3; D might be TRBD2 (5 bases). The germline V and J ends were trimmed by 2 bases and 2 bases, with 20 bases remaining between them. Germline CDR1 reads SGHAT; CDR2 reads FQNNGV. The CDR3 extends over 18 amino acids. For the CDR3, the DNA is TGTGCCAGCAGCTTATACCTAGCCTTCTCAAAAGACACAGATACGCAGTATTTT. The encoded protein is CASSLYLAFSKDTDTQYF. Full variable domain (rest looked up from reference TRBV11-2 and TRBJ2-3): EAGVAQSPRYKIIEKRQSVAFWCNPISGHATLYWYQQILGQGPKLLIQFQNNGVVDDSQLPKDRFSAERLKGVDSTLKIQPAKLEDSAVYLCASSLYLAFSKDTDTQYFGPGTRLTVL.

This chain connects TRBV19 to TRBJ2-3; D is unresolved. CDR1 is LNHDA, CDR2 SQIVND, per germline (reference sequence). V was shortened by 6 bases and J by 0 bases, with 22 bases between the two germline ends. The CDR3 consists of 18 residues. CDR3 DNA: TGTGCCAGTAGCTCTCTAGTAGAGAGGTCCCTTAGCACAGATACGCAGTATTTT. Translated: CASSSLVERSLSTDTQYF.

The rearrangement links TRBV6-1 to TRBJ2-1; 7 nucleotides match TRBD2. Trimming at V came to 2 bases and at J to 7 bases, leaving 8 bases not matched to a gene. The CDR3 sequence is 15 residues long. The germline V gene has CDR1 MNHNS and CDR2 SASEGT. The CDR3 DNA follows: TGTGCCAGCAGTGAACCTGCGGGAGTGAGGAATGAGCAGTTCTTC. Residues: CASSEPAGVRNEQFF.

CDR3 in DNA: TGTGCCAGCAGCTCCAGGGGCGGGGGCTATGGCTTCCAGCCCGGCTACACCTTC. It translates to CASSSRGGGYGFQPGYTF. The V call is TRBV7-2, the J call TRBJ1-2; TRBD1 is a possible D gene (6 bases). Germline V lookup: CDR1 SGHTA, CDR2 FQGNSA. V lost 4 bases and J 8 bases, leaving 29 bases between the germline ends. The CDR3 spans 18 residues.

The rearrangement joins TRBV5-1 to TRBJ2-2; 7 bases line up with TRBD1. The ends lost 9 bases at V and 4 bases at J; junction bases unmatched: 9. Germline CDR1 reads SGHRS; CDR2 reads YFSETQ. CDR3 length: 14 residues. In DNA form, the CDR3 reads TGCGCCACCTCCCCCAGGGGGAGCACCGGGGAGCTGTTTTTT. This encodes CATSPRGSTGELFF.

The gene calls are TRBV4-1 and TRBJ2-5, with TRBD2 identical over 9 bases. Germline CDR1 is MGHRA and CDR2 is YSYEKL. The CDR3 loop spans 15 amino acids. With V trimmed by 3 bases and J by 2 bases, 4 bases remained unmatched. CDR3 residues: CASSHGTSLQETQYF. The CDR3 nucleotides read TGCGCCAGCAGCCATGGGACTAGCCTACAAGAGACCCAGTACTTC.

This chain connects TRBV7-9 to TRBJ2-1; D is perhaps TRBD1 (5 bases). Germline lookup yields CDR1 SEHNR and CDR2 FQNEAQ (reference sequence). The CDR3 sequence is 14 residues long. Trimming removed 3 bases at V and 6 bases at J, with 12 bases between. CDR3 DNA sequence: TGTGCCAGCAGCTTGAGTATAGGGGTCAATGAGCAGTTCTTC. This translates into CASSLSIGVNEQFF.